This record covers a single T cell receptor (beta chain). Its target antigen remains unknown. No qualities accompany the bases; no much larger clone lies one base away. The cohort comprised some 700 healthy bone marrow donors. All cohort members were sampled while nominally healthy, although unrecorded immune exposures were likely present. The donor tested CMV seropositive, placing the donor among the 289 seropositive members of the cohort. A peripheral blood sample was provided by each donor, and peripheral blood mononuclear cells were used for TCR beta sequencing. Genomic DNA extraction from the blood cell samples was performed with the Qiagen DNeasy Blood Extraction Kit. Library construction relied on the immunoSEQ multiplex PCR assay. For the multiplex PCR, a mixture combining 60 forward primers for TCR Vbeta segments and 13 reverse primers for TCR Jbeta segments was used. The CDR3 region of rearranged TCR beta genes was amplified from genomic DNA with a multiplex PCR assay. The Illumina HiSeq System was used to sequence the amplified TCR beta libraries as 87-base-pair reads. Under the source paper's analysis protocol: In a later analysis, roughly 80 million unique TCR beta chains were counted across the approximately 640 repertoires, and around 10 million of these chains were shared by at least two donors. To remove PCR and sequencing errors, raw reads were error-corrected and collapsed into unique sequences using a nearest-neighbor algorithm that merged closely related sequences. CDR3 sequences were aligned to IMGT reference sequences to assign V, D and J gene segments. For a sequence to be retained, a match of at least six nucleotides to both a V gene segment and a J gene segment was required. Rearrangements were classified as productive when the CDR3 lacked stop codons and remained in frame with V and J, and all other rearrangements were classified as non-productive. CDR3 was defined by IMGT convention, running from the second conserved V-encoded cysteine to the conserved J-encoded phenylalanine. Sequences without an unambiguous match to a single V gene segment were excluded from the earlier analysis of about 630 of the donors. An earlier analysis of roughly 590 of the donors called V segments functional above 56.7% productive rearrangements and segregating when the between-donor standard deviation exceeded 5%. A statistical classification framework was built for diagnosing cytomegalovirus status from the catalog of TCR beta chain sequences. In a later analysis, TCR nucleotide sequences were compared against IMGT/GENE-DB human TR gene sequences so that V and J genes could be assigned. The TCRdist pipeline was used in a later analysis to assign CDR3 sequences and most-parsimonious VDJ recombination scenarios. A later analysis defined each TCR beta chain by its CDR3 amino acid sequence plus V-gene family, and excluded reads lacking a unique V-gene family. A later analysis removed over 500 highly shared, low-generation-probability nucleotide sequences to deal with suspected cross-contamination and a sequencing artifact. For each public chain, a later analysis derived a clonal expansion index from normalized ranks of inferred template counts within each repertoire. Generation probabilities in a later analysis came from a VDJ recombination model fitted to out-of-frame rearrangements, and those results were checked against IGoR. In a later analysis, TCR-TCR, TCR-HLA and TCR-CMV co-occurrence was scored with hypergeometric tests, and a repertoire-size bias correction was applied to TCR pairs. To estimate false discovery rates, a later analysis permuted the HLA or CMV assignments 20 times. In a later analysis, co-occurring TCRs were grouped using DBSCAN, and TCRdist sequence similarity was added for clustering within HLA-allele-positive subsets. For co-occurrence clustering, repertoires with fewer than 30,000 or more than 120,000 public chains were excluded, along with five repertoires with anomalous nucleotide sharing. The clones in this table, taken by TCRdb from immuneACCESS, are in-frame only. Not every clone is retained; where verified, under half of the shortfall comes from an unresolved V gene, and the cause of the rest is unknown. The V and J calls and clone size come from that table; D and trimming were worked out from the DNA. The sample data list tens of thousands of clones, and roughly 63% of these were observed just once. The leading ten clones occupy 20% to 25% of the sample.

These data belong to a study of cytomegalovirus exposure and HLA in healthy donors (dated by TCRdb to the late 2010s). About the investigation overall: An earlier analysis of approximately 590 of the donors reported about 250 Gb of sequence data and 117 million unique TCR beta sequences from 190 million or so T cells. HLA typing included class I and class II loci at four-digit resolution. Rather than drawing on any new phenotypic data, the later analysis identified candidate immune exposures from TCR beta sequences and the way those sequences occurred across donors. High-throughput TCR immunosequencing, statistical association of individual TCRs with disease status, and machine learning were combined to predict cytomegalovirus infection status. Typing coverage differed by locus: A, B, C, DRB1 and DQB1 were typed in about 620-630 donors, DQA1 in about 500, DPA1 in approximately 600, and DPB1 in around 490. The study was designed to test whether signatures of past pathogen exposure could be identified by cataloging public T cell receptors. Across approximately 400 genotyped donors of the cohort, an average of about 240,000 unique TCR beta nucleotide sequences per donor were sequenced, and roughly a sixth of those sequences were non-productive. A later genetic analysis used genome-wide SNP genotypes for about 65% of the roughly 700 donors, treating that subset as a discovery cohort. An earlier analysis of around 640 of the donors used high-throughput TCR beta sequencing to judge whether each TCR beta V gene segment behaved as functional or pseudogenic. In a later analysis, previously published TCR beta repertoires from several hundred donors were re-analyzed and high-resolution HLA genotyping was added so that TCR occurrence patterns could be studied. Four or five DR-DQ haplotypes were handled as single units for association and clustering, since linkage in the cohort was strong. Along with the approximately 670-subject first cohort, a separate validation cohort of over 90 different subjects was used. Using immunosequencing, the study profiled T cell repertoires from about 620 subjects and related those repertoires to cytomegalovirus serostatus. About 330 gigabases of sequencing data and around 88 million unique TCR sequences made up an early release that covered approximately 650 HLA-typed donors. All discovery cohort repertoires had been generated using a single sequencing platform. Of the 300 to 500 genotyped donors, 65% to 90% were placed in the genetic ancestry cluster associated with self-reported Caucasian donors. Donor age, sex, ethnicity and CMV serostatus were compiled alongside the repertoire data. What the authors observed across the whole study: In a later analysis, HLA-associated TCR beta chains showed more clonal expansion and lower generation probabilities than non-associated chains that were equally common. Assigning TCR associations to individual alleles was difficult when HLA alleles, especially DR and DQ, strongly co-occurred. Compared with the approximately 670-donor mean, donors in an Asian-associated ancestry cluster had fewer N-insertions in productive TCRs, according to a later genetic analysis. According to a later analysis, parvovirus B19, influenza, CMV and Epstein-Barr virus appeared linked to several top co-occurrence clusters. In both the original and validation cohorts, the classifier was reported to diagnose cytomegalovirus status with high specificity and sensitivity. A further reported finding was that TCR beta sequences accurately predicted the HLA-A and HLA-B alleles for most subjects in the first cohort. The 87-base-pair reads could not distinguish some IMGT-functional V segments, including TRBV6-2 and TRBV6-3, so those segments were excluded. A group of highly shared sequence variants was considered likely to be a technical artifact of the sequencing pipeline. In this cohort, only TCR beta chains were sequenced, and detectable features were limited by the absence of alpha or paired-chain data. Most CMV-associated TCR beta chains appeared to be HLA-restricted in a later analysis, and the HLA associations seemed to be driven largely by CMV exposure. According to a later analysis, TCR association rates differed among HLA loci, with DRB1 alleles showing the most associated TCRs and HLA-C alleles showing the fewest. Because HLA typing was unavailable for some donors at each locus, only the typed subset was used in association tests. Most TCR sequences were observed very rarely across donors, whereas some public TCRs were present in many individuals. Because counts were too low, some 17 rarely observed V segments, including chromosome 9 orphons, were left out of the earlier analysis of 587 of the donors. The study gave a list of some 150 TCR beta chains associated with cytomegalovirus. Linkage disequilibrium might explain the correlated functional status among segregating V segments, but an unknown experimental factor could not be ruled out. V-gene and J-gene trimming of TCR beta chains was associated with a missense DCLRE1C variant in a later genetic analysis, and the association was replicated in an independent cohort. In vitro tests confirmed that three of the cytomegalovirus-associated TCR beta chains recognize cytomegalovirus antigens. CMV serostatus was the only immune exposure information available for the cohort. According to the authors, the approach could potentially be generalized to other disease states and immunological phenotypes. Roughly uniform sequencing depth across donors was assumed in presence/absence analyses, although this assumption may not hold. Broadly in line with IMGT annotations, most TCR beta V segments showed up in productive rearrangements about 90% or about 30% of the time in an earlier analysis of 450 to 750 of the donors. A later analysis associated 16,951 TCR beta sequences with specific HLA alleles at a false discovery rate of 0.05.

The CDR3 starts with the cysteine, ends with the phenylalanine, and has 16 residues. Only the CDR3 region is kept as DNA, spanning 48 bases read in frame from base 1. Relative to germline, V is missing 3 bases and J is missing 7 bases, with 11 bases of the junction outside any gene match. The germline V gene supplies CDR1 SGDLS and CDR2 YYNGEE. The chain links TRBV9 with TRBJ2-3; TRBD2 aligns with 10 central bases. The sequenced material came from PBMCs. This sequence was found in a woman aged 45-65 years in good health and CMV-seropositive. At the DNA level, the sequence is TGTGCCAGCAGCGCTAGAGCGGGGGGGCCGTCATATACGCAGTATTTT. It codes for CASSARAGGPSYTQYF. The entire variable domain, with the stretches around the CDR3 drawn from the reference TRBV9 and TRBJ2-3 proteins, is DSGVTQTPKHLITATGQRVTLRCSPRSGDLSVYWYQQSLDQGLQFLIQYYNGEERAKGNILERFSAQQFPDLHSELNLSSLELGDSALYFCASSARAGGPSYTQYFGPGTRLTVL.